This T cell receptor beta chain is drawn from a study of blood T cell repertoires in COVID-19. The ends lost 3 bases at V and 5 bases at J; junction bases unmatched: 6. This CDR3 has 16 amino acids. Germline V CDR1 and CDR2: LGHNA, YSLEER. Sequenced by immunoSEQ multiplex PCR; TCRdb stores in-frame clones only, minus some. Among tens of thousands of clones listed, around 87% were seen once. This clone was counted between two and nine times. Source material: peripheral blood. The chain recombines TRBV4-3 with TRBJ2-2, with 10 bases that match TRBD2. The clonotype comes from a man aged 50-60 years with active COVID-19. Written as DNA, the CDR3 is TGCGCCAGCAGCCATATAGCGGGGGGAGGGACCGGGGAGCTGTTTTTT. It codes for CASSHIAGGGTGELFF.